Given below is one TCR beta chain in context. No antigen is known for it. No base quality information exists; no much larger clone differs at one position. V is pared back by 2 bases and J by 7 bases, with 8 bases lying between the germline termini. From cysteine to phenylalanine, the CDR3 is 12 amino acids long. Only the CDR3 region is kept as DNA, spanning 36 bases read in frame from base 1. The treatment or condition label corresponds to: approximately 10-day PBMC culture with coronavirus spike peptide pools or control peptides (ViraFEST assay). CD4+ T cells from unexposed donors were collected before the COVID-19 pandemic (2011-2018). The ViraFEST assay was used in the study, in which antigen-specific T cells were expanded with peptide pools and expanded clonotypes were subsequently identified by TCR sequencing. PBMCs were cultured at fewer than 2.5 million per well in IMDM supplemented with around 5% human AB serum and 9 to 10 IU/ml IL-2, with approximately 11 ug/ml peptide pools added. On days 3 and 7, half of the culture medium was replaced with fresh IL-2-containing medium. Once the cells had been in culture for 10 days, the EasySep CD4+ T cell isolation kit was used to isolate CD4+ T cells by negative selection. As cell number allowed, CD4+ T cells from unexposed donors were tested for reactivity to SARS-CoV-2 S and N and to four common cold coronavirus spike pools. Ficoll-Paque Plus gradient centrifugation was used to isolate PBMCs from whole blood, and the isolated PBMCs were then either used fresh or cryopreserved at -140C. In general, triplicate wells were set up for every culture condition. The leukapheresis product for the unexposed donors was obtained through commercial purchase.

The entry originates in a study of vaccination and CD4 T cells after COVID-19 (dated by TCRdb to 2022 to 2024). For context, the study as a whole: The convalescent cohort comprised six males and four females, including two Hispanic individuals, seven Caucasians, two Asians and one multiracial person. Each participant got two doses of either the Pfizer-BioNTech BNT162b2 vaccine (n=8) or the Moderna mRNA-1273 vaccine (n=2). Post-COVID blood samples from convalescent patients were collected a median of roughly 100 days after diagnosis, with a range of roughly 35 to 180 days. Post-vaccine blood samples were obtained a median of approximately 74 days after the second vaccine dose, with a range of roughly 14 to 241 days. Culture stimuli were overlapping spike peptide pools from SARS-CoV-2 and from the common cold coronaviruses HCoV-NL63, HCoV-OC43 and HCoV-229E. In control cultures, a CEFX viral epitope pool was used as positive control, an HIV-1 Nef peptide pool was used as negative control, or no peptide was added. The spike-specific CD4+ TCR repertoire was compared before and after mRNA vaccination in under 11 COVID-19 convalescent patients and a handful of infection-naive healthy vaccine recipients. Memory CD4+ T cell crossreactivity between SARS-CoV-2 and common cold coronavirus spike proteins was assessed at the TCR clonotype level in an earlier paper using these donors.

Overall study outcomes, separate from this receptor: Among convalescent patients, a median around 89% of the SARS-CoV-2-reactive clones seen after vaccination appeared only after vaccination, which suggests priming specific to the vaccine. Although the median number of SARS-CoV-2-reactive clonotypes went up from fewer than 25 after infection to some 37 after vaccination, the increase was not significant. Nearly all vaccine-specific clones in convalescent patients (304 of 307) were mono-reactive for SARS-CoV-2 spike rather than cross-reactive with common cold coronaviruses. The study included relatively few convalescent patients and did not analyze early timepoints after natural infection.

Preparation of the library involved PCR. At the Johns Hopkins FTIC core, DNA from the cultured CD4+ T cells underwent TCR sequencing with the Oncomine TCR Beta short-read assay. The QIAamp micro DNA kit was used to extract genomic DNA from the cultured CD4+ T cells. Oncomine TCR Beta libraries from cultured CD4+ T cells were pooled with unique dual indexes and sequenced on an Illumina iSeq 100. The authors' analysis ran thus. Non-productive sequences were filtered out, and CDR3s that did not start with C, did not end with F or W, or were shorter than 7 amino acids were discarded. Antigen-specific clonotypes were identified with the MANAFEST web application by comparing peptide-stimulated wells with reference and other culture wells. An FDR below 0.05, an odds ratio above 5, and a productive frequency above 0.1% in at least two of three replicate wells were required for clones to be considered positive. A clonotype was classed as cross-reactive if the clonotype showed significant expansion both in SARS-CoV-2 spike wells and in at least one common cold coronavirus spike condition. CDR3 homology was assessed with Levenshtein distances (stringdist) and unrooted phylogenetic trees (ape) in R version 3.6.1. TCRdb cleaned the public reads at Q25 with fastp, built clones with MiXCR and kept in-frame beta chains. Entries are consolidated by CDR3 protein sequence, retaining the most common genes and DNA. TCRdb's processing, not the authors', yielded these V and J calls. This sample holds 4,000 to 5,000 distinct CDR3 sequences; about three fifths were observed only once. Of the sample, more than 30% falls within the top ten clones.

This TCR was recovered from a human donor in good health. This chain joins TRBV12-3 or TRBV12-4 to TRBJ1-1; a confident D gene designation cannot be given. Sequencing input: CD4+ T cells from blood, cultured in vitro. The DNA sequence is TGTGCCAGCAGTTTAAGCGGAAGTGAAGCTTTCTTT. Protein translation: CASSLSGSEAFF.